This T cell receptor beta chain comes out of a study of shared clonotypes between healthy human individuals (dated by TCRdb to between 2020 and 2021). Background on the whole study: The cohort comprised a couple of women and a few men aged 18 to 49 years. Libraries were prepared and TCR repertoires were sequenced by different laboratories using diverse techniques, in order to increase sequencing depth and limit assay-specific biases. Leukapheresis yielded between about 0.85 and 10 billion PBMCs per donor. For each donor, three plates each were used for CD4 naive and CD4 memory, two plates were used for CD8 naive, and one plate was used for CD8 memory. The study deeply sequenced blood TCR repertoires of several healthy adults to estimate repertoire size and the extent of clonotype sharing between individuals. On the study overall, not on this receptor specifically: Pairwise subsampling led to the expectation that sequencing depth would affect the degree of clonotype sharing among donors. Because the study included a small number of donors, the genetic and exposure-history diversity represented was limited. Clonotypes shared by all four sorted-subset donors showed higher generation probabilities than non-shared clonotypes. Even with the large sequencing depth, rarefaction of the sorted-subset datasets indicated that sequencing was incomplete. When a few donors were compared, the shared fraction of clonotypes was 5% to 6.5% for naive CD4, more than 3% for naive CD8, more than 2% for memory CD4, and 0.4% for memory CD8. Sampling was restricted to blood, and TCR repertoires in tissues likely differ from the TCR repertoires found in blood. Estimated clonotype richness was generally larger for naive than for memory subsets.

The donors were healthy, HIV-negative adults who had no recently reported acute infections or vaccinations. Only Caucasian adults living in Nashville, Tennessee, USA were represented among the donors. CD4+ T cells were enriched through magnetic negative selection, after which naive cells were positively selected on CD45RA and the remaining negative fraction served as the memory subset. Blood was obtained by leukapheresis, after which PBMCs were separated by Ficoll-Histopaque density gradient centrifugation and cryopreserved in liquid nitrogen vapor phase. Analytical flow cytometry was used to check the purity and quantity of every magnetically sorted T cell population. Each sorted fraction had its genomic DNA isolated and then quantified by UV absorbance on a Nanodrop 2000c. TCR CDR3 regions were amplified from genomic DNA by multiplex PCR using the deep immunoSEQ assay. Genomic DNA extracted from each cell subset was distributed evenly over all wells of several immunoSEQ 96-well plates, and each plate served as one replicate. Each replicate PCR for sorted subsets received about 180 ng genomic DNA, equal to about 29,000 T cell genomes. Purified libraries were measured with a Qubit 3.0 fluorometer, size-checked on a Bioanalyzer 2100, and measured again with the KAPA Library Quantification kit. Every immunoSEQ 96-well plate was sequenced on a separate single-read 150-cycle Illumina NextSeq 550 flow cell. The paper's data handling went like this. Because the immunoSEQ output held only junctional sequences and lacked quality scores, the filtering could not match the filtering applied to full-length reads. To assign V/J genes and CDR3, sequences were annotated against IMGT germline references using PyIR, a Python wrapper for IgBLAST v1.9. Reads were removed for weak V/J assignments (E-value above 1e-6), missing CDR3, stop codons, out-of-frame junctions, or ambiguous translated residues. V3J clonotypes were defined as sequences sharing the same inferred V gene, J gene, and CDR3 amino acid sequence. To compute the percentage overlap between repertoires, the number of shared unique clonotypes was divided by the size of the smaller repertoire. Three approaches were used to assess repertoire richness: RTK rarefaction, the Chao1 estimator, and Recon v2.1 estimates of unobserved clonotypes. OLGA was used to compute generation probabilities for all TCRbeta clonotypes that the gDNA method yielded from a handful of donors. This immuneACCESS table, as held by TCRdb, lists in-frame sequences with V and J called but not all clones. Of the missing ones, under half trace to an unresolved V gene in checked studies; the others have no known cause. The V and J calls and clone size are taken from that table; D and trimming were inferred from the DNA. The sample contains some 550,000 clones, 97% of them found a single time. The top ten clonotypes cover 0.055% to 0.07% of the sample.

Details on this clone: No antigen is known for it. Per-base quality was not reported, and no clone a single base away is much larger than it.

Sequencing input: naive CD4+ T cells sorted from blood. This specimen's cell subset or site label, interpreted: CD45RA+ positively selected. This TCR was sampled from a woman aged 25 to 39 in good health.

The bases read TGTGCCAGCAGTGTAACCGGACTAGCGGGGGGGGTGCAAGAGACCCAGTACTTC. Translated, it reads CASSVTGLAGGVQETQYF. In this chain, TRBV28 is recombined with TRBJ2-5, and TRBD2 aligns with 15 junction nucleotides. The CDR3 sequence holds 18 residues, the cysteine and phenylalanine included. Of all the DNA, just the CDR3 is kept, 54 bases in frame from base 1. Trimmed from V: 5 bases; trimmed from J: 2 bases; junction bases lacking a gene match: 9. CDR1 and CDR2 are read off the germline V gene as MDHEN and SYDVKM.